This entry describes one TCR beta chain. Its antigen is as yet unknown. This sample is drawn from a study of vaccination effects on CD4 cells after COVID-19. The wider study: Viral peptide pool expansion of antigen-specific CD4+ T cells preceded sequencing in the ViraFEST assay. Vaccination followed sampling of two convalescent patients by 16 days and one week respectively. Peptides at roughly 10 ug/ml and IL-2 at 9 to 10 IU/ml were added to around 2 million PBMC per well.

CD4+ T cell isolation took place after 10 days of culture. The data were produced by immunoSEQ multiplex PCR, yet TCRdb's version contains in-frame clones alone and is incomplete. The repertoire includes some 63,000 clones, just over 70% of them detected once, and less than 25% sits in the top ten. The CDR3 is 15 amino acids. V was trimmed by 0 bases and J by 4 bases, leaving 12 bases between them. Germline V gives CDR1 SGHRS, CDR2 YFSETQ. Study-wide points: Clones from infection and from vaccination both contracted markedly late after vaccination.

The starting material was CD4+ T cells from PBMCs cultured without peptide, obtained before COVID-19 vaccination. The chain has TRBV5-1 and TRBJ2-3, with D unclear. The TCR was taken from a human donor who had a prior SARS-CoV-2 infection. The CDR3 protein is CASSLVEVESDTQYF. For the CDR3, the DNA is TGCGCCAGCAGCTTGGTCGAGGTAGAGTCAGATACGCAGTATTTT.